A selection of T cell receptor beta chains follows, all from one sample in a study of control samples from healthy donors and cancer patients. Here immunoSEQ multiplex PCR was the method, and the copy in TCRdb shows in-frame clones only, minus some. The sample lists over 100,000 clones, roughly 90% seen once, with 15% to 20% in the top ten. Input material: blood. These TCRs come from a woman aged 50 to 60 in good health. Each CDR3 is given with its conserved first and last residue. A D gene is named only where the DNA matches it firmly. Not every row has a clone size; where given, it reads once, few, many or a size class.

v_gene: TRBV18; abundance: .; j_gene: TRBJ1-2; d_gene: .; CDR3aa: CASSLGRDGDLGYTF; CDR3nt: TGTGCCAGCTCACTAGGCCGGGACGGTGACTTAGGCTACACCTTC
v_gene: TRBV27; abundance: .; j_gene: TRBJ2-2; d_gene: .; CDR3aa: CASSRPGHRIGAGELFF; CDR3nt: TGTGCCAGCAGTAGGCCGGGACACAGAATCGGGGCCGGGGAGCTGTTTTTT
v_gene: TRBV6-5; abundance: .; j_gene: TRBJ2-5; d_gene: TRBD2; CDR3aa: CAAGGGLETQYF; CDR3nt: TGTGCCGCGGGGGGAGGCCTTGAGACCCAGTACTTC
v_gene: TRBV19; abundance: .; j_gene: TRBJ2-5; d_gene: TRBD1; CDR3aa: CASSIPYRGRETQYF; CDR3nt: TGTGCCAGTAGTATCCCCTACAGGGGGCGAGAGACCCAGTACTTC
v_gene: TRBV11-2; abundance: .; j_gene: TRBJ2-7; d_gene: .; CDR3aa: CASSLVRGARPYEQYF; CDR3nt: TGTGCCAGCAGCTTAGTTCGCGGGGCACGTCCCTACGAGCAGTACTTC
v_gene: TRBV19; abundance: .; j_gene: TRBJ1-2; d_gene: .; CDR3aa: CASSIGLGADYGYTF; CDR3nt: TGTGCCAGTAGTATAGGGTTAGGGGCCGACTATGGCTACACCTTC
v_gene: TRBV7-9; abundance: .; j_gene: TRBJ2-3; d_gene: .; CDR3aa: CASSPAMASGDTQYF; CDR3nt: TGTGCCAGCAGCCCGGCCATGGCTTCTGGGGATACGCAGTATTTT
v_gene: TRBV5-6; abundance: .; j_gene: TRBJ1-4; d_gene: .; CDR3aa: CASSLIGGFDEKLFF; CDR3nt: TGTGCCAGCAGCTTGATAGGGGGGTTCGATGAAAAACTGTTTTTT
v_gene: TRBV30; abundance: .; j_gene: TRBJ2-6; d_gene: .; CDR3aa: CAWRTSGANVLTF; CDR3nt: TGTGCCTGGAGGACCTCTGGGGCCAACGTCCTGACTTTC
v_gene: TRBV11-2; abundance: .; j_gene: TRBJ2-3; d_gene: TRBD2; CDR3aa: CASSSASGLVSDTQYF; CDR3nt: TGTGCCAGCAGCTCGGCCTCGGGACTAGTCTCAGATACGCAGTATTTT
v_gene: TRBV5-1; abundance: .; j_gene: TRBJ1-1; d_gene: .; CDR3aa: CASTPGLGATEAFF; CDR3nt: TGCGCCAGCACACCTGGATTAGGGGCCACTGAAGCTTTCTTT
v_gene: TRBV3-1/TRBV3-2; abundance: .; j_gene: TRBJ2-2; d_gene: .; CDR3aa: CASSQSSSGELFF; CDR3nt: TGTGCCAGCAGCCAGTCGAGCAGCGGGGAGCTGTTTTTT
v_gene: TRBV5-8; abundance: .; j_gene: TRBJ2-1; d_gene: .; CDR3aa: CASSLYLSPRGNEQFF; CDR3nt: TGTGCCAGCAGCTTGTACCTATCGCCCCGGGGGAATGAGCAGTTCTTC
v_gene: TRBV5-4; abundance: .; j_gene: TRBJ2-7; d_gene: TRBD1; CDR3aa: CASTKDRDPYEQYF; CDR3nt: TGTGCCAGCACCAAAGACAGGGATCCCTACGAGCAGTACTTC
v_gene: TRBV13; abundance: .; j_gene: TRBJ2-3; d_gene: .; CDR3aa: CASSSRGSHTDTQYF; CDR3nt: TGTGCCAGCAGCTCCCGGGGGTCCCACACAGATACGCAGTATTTT
v_gene: TRBV19; abundance: .; j_gene: TRBJ2-1; d_gene: TRBD2; CDR3aa: CASSMGREGSNEQFF; CDR3nt: TGTGCCAGTAGTATGGGTCGGGAGGGCAGCAATGAGCAGTTCTTC
v_gene: TRBV30; abundance: .; j_gene: TRBJ2-7; d_gene: TRBD2; CDR3aa: CAWRRGGEQYF; CDR3nt: TGTGCCTGGAGGCGGGGGGGCGAGCAGTACTTC
v_gene: TRBV4-3; abundance: .; j_gene: TRBJ2-1; d_gene: .; CDR3aa: CASSRGRPNEQFF; CDR3nt: TGCGCCAGCAGCCGAGGGAGACCCAATGAGCAGTTCTTC
v_gene: TRBV2; abundance: few; j_gene: TRBJ2-7; d_gene: TRBD1; CDR3aa: CARAQGAPHEQYF; CDR3nt: TGTGCCAGGGCTCAGGGGGCGCCGCACGAGCAGTACTTC
v_gene: TRBV29-1; abundance: .; j_gene: TRBJ2-7; d_gene: .; CDR3aa: CSVEDFGLYEQYF; CDR3nt: TGCAGCGTTGAAGATTTCGGACTCTACGAGCAGTACTTC
v_gene: TRBV19; abundance: .; j_gene: TRBJ2-7; d_gene: TRBD1; CDR3aa: CASSDEDRASYEQYF; CDR3nt: TGTGCCAGTAGCGATGAGGACAGGGCGTCCTACGAGCAGTACTTC
v_gene: TRBV12-3/TRBV12-4; abundance: .; j_gene: TRBJ1-5; d_gene: .; CDR3aa: CASSRQNNQPQHF; CDR3nt: TGTGCCAGCAGCAGACAGAACAATCAGCCCCAGCATTTT
v_gene: TRBV5-1; abundance: .; j_gene: TRBJ2-5; d_gene: .; CDR3aa: CASSLDGGPSKTQYF; CDR3nt: TGCGCCAGCAGCTTAGACGGGGGGCCCTCTAAGACCCAGTACTTC
v_gene: TRBV7-3; abundance: .; j_gene: TRBJ2-3; d_gene: TRBD2; CDR3aa: CASSVAGVRNTQYF; CDR3nt: TGTGCCAGCTCTGTAGCGGGAGTCCGGAATACGCAGTATTTT
v_gene: TRBV7-8; abundance: .; j_gene: TRBJ2-1; d_gene: .; CDR3aa: CASSLVIDEQFF; CDR3nt: TGTGCCAGCAGCTTAGTCATCGATGAGCAGTTCTTC
v_gene: TRBV3-1/TRBV3-2; abundance: .; j_gene: TRBJ2-7; d_gene: TRBD1; CDR3aa: CASSRWTGALGEGEQYF; CDR3nt: TGTGCCAGCAGCCGGTGGACAGGGGCGCTCGGGGAGGGCGAGCAGTACTTC
v_gene: TRBV18; abundance: .; j_gene: TRBJ1-2; d_gene: TRBD1; CDR3aa: CASSPTGPSLDHGYTF; CDR3nt: TGTGCCAGCTCACCGACAGGGCCCTCCCTTGACCATGGCTACACCTTC
v_gene: TRBV2; abundance: .; j_gene: TRBJ1-2; d_gene: .; CDR3aa: CASSGTAEGYTF; CDR3nt: TGTGCCAGCAGTGGGACTGCGGAGGGCTACACCTTC
v_gene: TRBV7-2; abundance: .; j_gene: TRBJ1-1; d_gene: TRBD1; CDR3aa: CASSKRTGNTEAFF; CDR3nt: TGTGCCAGCAGCAAACGGACAGGGAACACTGAAGCTTTCTTT
v_gene: TRBV5-5; abundance: .; j_gene: TRBJ1-4; d_gene: TRBD1; CDR3aa: CASRRTGPGEKLFF; CDR3nt: TGTGCCAGCAGGAGGACAGGGCCGGGAGAAAAACTGTTTTTT
v_gene: TRBV7-7; abundance: .; j_gene: TRBJ2-7; d_gene: .; CDR3aa: CASSQSDGPVYEQYF; CDR3nt: TGTGCCAGCAGCCAGTCCGATGGACCTGTCTACGAGCAGTACTTC
v_gene: TRBV6-5; abundance: .; j_gene: TRBJ1-2; d_gene: .; CDR3aa: CASSYSKFTENYGYTF; CDR3nt: TGTGCCAGCAGTTACTCGAAATTTACCGAGAACTATGGCTACACCTTC
v_gene: TRBV7-9; abundance: once; j_gene: TRBJ2-5; d_gene: TRBD2; CDR3aa: CASLPGLAEEETQYF; CDR3nt: TGTGCCAGTTTACCGGGACTAGCGGAAGAAGAGACCCAGTACTTC
v_gene: TRBV30; abundance: .; j_gene: TRBJ1-3; d_gene: .; CDR3aa: CAWRGGALSGNTIYF; CDR3nt: TGTGCCTGGAGAGGTGGCGCCCTCTCTGGAAACACCATATATTTT
v_gene: TRBV27; abundance: few; j_gene: TRBJ1-1; d_gene: TRBD1; CDR3aa: CASSLSRTGGTEAFF; CDR3nt: TGTGCCAGCAGTTTATCGAGGACAGGGGGAACTGAAGCTTTCTTT
v_gene: TRBV7-2; abundance: .; j_gene: TRBJ2-5; d_gene: .; CDR3aa: CASSLNGFGLIGETQYF; CDR3nt: TGTGCCAGCAGCTTAAATGGCTTCGGCCTCATAGGAGAGACCCAGTACTTC